This TCR beta chain was recorded in a study of blood T cell repertoires in COVID-19. The germline V gene has CDR1 MNHEY and CDR2 SVGEGT. The CDR3 runs 14 residues. With 6 bases removed from V and 5 bases from J, the gap between germline ends came to 16 bases. Measured with immunoSEQ multiplex PCR; TCRdb has only the in-frame clones, and not every one. The sample includes roughly 250,000 clones, approximately 86% of them seen just once. Material: peripheral blood. The sequence was obtained from a human donor with COVID-19, enrolled during active disease. The donor label of this sample is uncertain. The rearrangement uses TRBV6-2 or TRBV6-3 and TRBJ1-1; D unresolved. The DNA for the CDR3 is TGTGCCAGCAGCCCACGGCACTCGGGGACTGAAGCTTTCTTT. This sequence encodes CASSPRHSGTEAFF.